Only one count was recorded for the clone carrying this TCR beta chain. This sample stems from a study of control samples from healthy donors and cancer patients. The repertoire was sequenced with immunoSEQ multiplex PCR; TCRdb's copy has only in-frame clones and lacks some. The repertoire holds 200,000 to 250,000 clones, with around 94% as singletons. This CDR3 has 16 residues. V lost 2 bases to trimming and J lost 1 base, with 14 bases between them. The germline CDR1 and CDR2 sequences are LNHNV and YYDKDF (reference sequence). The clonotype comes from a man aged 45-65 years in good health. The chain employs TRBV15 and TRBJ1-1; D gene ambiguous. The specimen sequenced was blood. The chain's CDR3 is CATSRWEVKKNTEAFF. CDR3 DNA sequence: TGTGCCACCAGCAGATGGGAGGTGAAGAAGAACACTGAAGCTTTCTTT.